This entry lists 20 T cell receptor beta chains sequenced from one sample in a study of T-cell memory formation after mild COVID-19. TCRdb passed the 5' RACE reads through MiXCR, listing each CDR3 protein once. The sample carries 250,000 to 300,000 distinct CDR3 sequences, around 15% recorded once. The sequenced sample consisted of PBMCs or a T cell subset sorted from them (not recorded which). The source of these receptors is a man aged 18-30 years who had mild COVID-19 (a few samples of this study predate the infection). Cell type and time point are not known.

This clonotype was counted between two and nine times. CDR3 region: CASSRQPMDSPLHF. CDR3 nucleotides: TGTGCCAGCTCTCGACAACCCATGGATTCACCCCTCCACTTT. The chain is built from TRBV6-5 and TRBJ1-6; D unresolved. CDR1 and CDR2 from the germline V gene are MNHEY and SVGAGI. V lost 8 bases and J 8 bases, leaving 16 bases between the germline ends. CDR3 length equals 14 residues.

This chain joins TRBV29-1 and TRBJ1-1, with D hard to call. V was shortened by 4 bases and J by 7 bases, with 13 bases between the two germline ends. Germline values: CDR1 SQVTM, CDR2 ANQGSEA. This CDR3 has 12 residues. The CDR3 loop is CSVVSRQFEAFF. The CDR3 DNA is TGCAGCGTTGTAAGTCGGCAGTTTGAAGCTTTCTTT.

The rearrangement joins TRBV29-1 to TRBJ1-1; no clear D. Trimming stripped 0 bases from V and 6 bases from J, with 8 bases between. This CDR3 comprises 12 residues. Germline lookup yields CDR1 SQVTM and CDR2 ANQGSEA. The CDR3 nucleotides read TGCAGCGTTGAAGATTTAGGTGCTGAAGCTTTCTTT. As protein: CSVEDLGAEAFF.

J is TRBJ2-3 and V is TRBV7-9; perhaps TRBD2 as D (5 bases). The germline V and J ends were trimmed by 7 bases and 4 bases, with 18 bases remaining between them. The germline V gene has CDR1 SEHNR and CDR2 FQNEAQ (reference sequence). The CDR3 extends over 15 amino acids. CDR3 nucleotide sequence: TGTGCCAGCATCAGTTGGACCGGGAATGCAGATACGCAGTATTTT. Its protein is CASISWTGNADTQYF. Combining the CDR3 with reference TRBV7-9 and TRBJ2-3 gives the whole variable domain DTGVSQNPRHKITKRGQNVTFRCDPISEHNRLYWYRQTLGQGPEFLTYFQNEAQLEKSRLLSDRFSAERPKGSFSTLEIQRTEQGDSAMYLCASISWTGNADTQYFGPGTRLTVL.

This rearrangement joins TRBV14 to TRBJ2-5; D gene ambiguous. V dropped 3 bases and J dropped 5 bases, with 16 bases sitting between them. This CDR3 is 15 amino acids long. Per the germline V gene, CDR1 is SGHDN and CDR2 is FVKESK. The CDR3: CASSQTGNPGETQYF. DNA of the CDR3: TGTGCCAGCAGCCAGACCGGAAACCCTGGGGAGACCCAGTACTTC.

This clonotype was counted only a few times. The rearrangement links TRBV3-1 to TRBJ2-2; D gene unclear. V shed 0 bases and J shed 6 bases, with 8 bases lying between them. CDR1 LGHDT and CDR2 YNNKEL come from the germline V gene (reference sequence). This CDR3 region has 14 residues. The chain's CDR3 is CASSQDLRPGELFF. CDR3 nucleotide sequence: TGTGCCAGCAGCCAAGATTTAAGGCCCGGGGAGCTGTTTTTT.

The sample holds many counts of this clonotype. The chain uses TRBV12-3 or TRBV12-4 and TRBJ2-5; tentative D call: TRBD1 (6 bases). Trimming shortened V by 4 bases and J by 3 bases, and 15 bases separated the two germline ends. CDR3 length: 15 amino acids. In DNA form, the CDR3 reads TGTGCCAGCAGTTCAAACCACAGGGTTAAAGAGACCCAGTACTTC. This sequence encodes CASSSNHRVKETQYF.

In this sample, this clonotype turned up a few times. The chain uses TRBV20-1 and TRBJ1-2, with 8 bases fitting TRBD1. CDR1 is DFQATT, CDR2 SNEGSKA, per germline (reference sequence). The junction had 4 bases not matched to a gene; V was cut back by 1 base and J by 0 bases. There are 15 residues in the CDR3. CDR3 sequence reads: CSARVVQGANYGYTF. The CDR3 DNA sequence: TGCAGTGCTAGAGTTGTACAGGGGGCTAACTATGGCTACACCTTC.

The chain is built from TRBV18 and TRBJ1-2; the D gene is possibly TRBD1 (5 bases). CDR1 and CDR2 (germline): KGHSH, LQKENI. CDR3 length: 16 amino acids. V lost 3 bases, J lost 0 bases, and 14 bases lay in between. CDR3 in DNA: TGTGCCAGCTCACCTTATTCAGGGCTAACTAACTATGGCTACACCTTC. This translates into CASSPYSGLTNYGYTF. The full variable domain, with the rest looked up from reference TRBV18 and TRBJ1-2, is NAGVMQNPRHLVRRRGQEARLRCSPMKGHSHVYWYRQLPEEGLKFMVYLQKENIIDESGMPKERFSAEFPKEGPSILRIQQVVRGDSAAYFCASSPYSGLTNYGYTFGSGTRLTVV.

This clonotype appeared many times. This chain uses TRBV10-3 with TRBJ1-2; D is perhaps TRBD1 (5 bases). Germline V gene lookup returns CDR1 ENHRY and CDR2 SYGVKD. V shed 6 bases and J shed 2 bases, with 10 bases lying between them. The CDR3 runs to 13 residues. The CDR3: CAIRGALNYGYTF. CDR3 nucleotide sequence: TGTGCCATCAGAGGGGCCCTGAACTATGGCTACACCTTC.

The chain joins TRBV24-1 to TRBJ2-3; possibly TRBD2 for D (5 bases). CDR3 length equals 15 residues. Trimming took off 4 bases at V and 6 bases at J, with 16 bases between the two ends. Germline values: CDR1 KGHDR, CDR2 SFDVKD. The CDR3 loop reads CATSDPRGVPDTQYF. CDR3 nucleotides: TGTGCCACCAGTGACCCTCGGGGAGTGCCCGATACGCAGTATTTT.

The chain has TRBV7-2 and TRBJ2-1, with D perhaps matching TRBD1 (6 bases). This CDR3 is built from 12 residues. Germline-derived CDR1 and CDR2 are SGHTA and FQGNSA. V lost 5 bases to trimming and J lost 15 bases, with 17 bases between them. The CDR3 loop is CASSPDRQVLFF. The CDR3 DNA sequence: TGTGCCAGCAGCCCTGACCGACAGGTTTTGTTCTTC.

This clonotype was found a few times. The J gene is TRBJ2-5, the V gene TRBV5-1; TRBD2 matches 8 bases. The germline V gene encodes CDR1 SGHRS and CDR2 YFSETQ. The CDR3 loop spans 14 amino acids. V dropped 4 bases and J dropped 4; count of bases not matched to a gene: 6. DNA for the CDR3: TGCGCCAGCAGCGCCCCCGGGGGGGGAGAGACCCAGTACTTC. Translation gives CASSAPGGGETQYF. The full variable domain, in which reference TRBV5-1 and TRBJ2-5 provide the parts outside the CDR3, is KAGVTQTPRYLIKTRGQQVTLSCSPISGHRSVSWYQQTPGQGLQFLFEYFSETQRNKGNFPGRFSGRQFSNSRSEMNVSTLELGDSALYLCASSAPGGGETQYFGPGTRLLVL.

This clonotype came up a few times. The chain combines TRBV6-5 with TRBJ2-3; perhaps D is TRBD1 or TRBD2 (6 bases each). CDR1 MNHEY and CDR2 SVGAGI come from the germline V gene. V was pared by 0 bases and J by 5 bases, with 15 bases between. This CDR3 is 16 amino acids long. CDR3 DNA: TGTGCCAGCAGTTACTCTCTGGCCGGGGGCGAAGATACGCAGTATTTT. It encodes CASSYSLAGGEDTQYF.

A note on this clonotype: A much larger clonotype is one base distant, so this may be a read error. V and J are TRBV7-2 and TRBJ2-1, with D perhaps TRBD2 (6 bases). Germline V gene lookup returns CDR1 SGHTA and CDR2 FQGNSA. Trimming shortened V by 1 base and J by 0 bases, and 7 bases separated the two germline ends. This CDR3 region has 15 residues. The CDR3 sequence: CASSLVTSSYNEQFF. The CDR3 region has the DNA TGTGCCAGCAGCTTAGTGACTAGCTCCTACAATGAGCAGTTCTTC.

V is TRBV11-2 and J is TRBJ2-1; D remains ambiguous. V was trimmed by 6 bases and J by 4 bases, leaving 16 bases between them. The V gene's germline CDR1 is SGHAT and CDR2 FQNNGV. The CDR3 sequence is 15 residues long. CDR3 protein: CASRAFVKLYNEQFF. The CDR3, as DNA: TGTGCCAGCAGGGCGTTTGTGAAACTGTACAATGAGCAGTTCTTC.

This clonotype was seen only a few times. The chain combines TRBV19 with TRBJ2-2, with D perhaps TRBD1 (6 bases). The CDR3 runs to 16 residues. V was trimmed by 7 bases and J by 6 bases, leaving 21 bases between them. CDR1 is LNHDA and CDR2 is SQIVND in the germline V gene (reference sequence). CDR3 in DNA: TGTGCCAGTATGCCTCGGGACAACTTTTTTCCCGGGGAGCTGTTTTTT. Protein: CASMPRDNFFPGELFF.

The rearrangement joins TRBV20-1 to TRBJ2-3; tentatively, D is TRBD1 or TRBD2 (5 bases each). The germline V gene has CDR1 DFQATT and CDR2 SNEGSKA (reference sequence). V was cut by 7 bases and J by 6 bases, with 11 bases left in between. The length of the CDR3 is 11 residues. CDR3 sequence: CSGDGYDTQYF. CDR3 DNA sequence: TGCAGTGGGGACGGTTATGATACGCAGTATTTT.

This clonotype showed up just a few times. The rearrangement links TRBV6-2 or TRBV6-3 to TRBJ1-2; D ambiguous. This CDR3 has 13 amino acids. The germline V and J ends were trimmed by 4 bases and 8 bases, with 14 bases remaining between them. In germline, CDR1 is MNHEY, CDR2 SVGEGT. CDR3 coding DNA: TGTGCCAGCAGTTCCTTCCCGCGCGAGGGCTACACCTTC. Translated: CASSSFPREGYTF.

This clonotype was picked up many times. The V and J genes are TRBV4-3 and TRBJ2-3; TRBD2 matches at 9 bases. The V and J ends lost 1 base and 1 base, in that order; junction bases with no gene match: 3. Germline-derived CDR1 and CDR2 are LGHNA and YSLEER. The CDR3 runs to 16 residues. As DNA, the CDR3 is TGCGCCAGCAGCCAAGGTAGCGGGGGACGCACAGATACGCAGTATTTT. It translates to CASSQGSGGRTDTQYF.